These 27 T cell receptor beta chains originate from one sample sequenced in a study of identical twins. Each CDR3 protein gets one entry after TCRdb re-called the 5' RACE reads with MiXCR. The sample has about 250,000 distinct CDR3 sequences, around 8.3% seen once. These data were also filed under a second study, of yellow fever vaccine responses in identical twins.

The sequencing input was CD8+ T cells sorted from blood. These receptors originate from a woman in her late teens or twenties in good health.

The rearrangement joins TRBV30 to TRBJ2-3; 9 nucleotides agree with TRBD2. The CDR3 spans 14 residues. V dropped 5 bases and J dropped 5; count of bases not matched to a gene: 8. The germline V gene has CDR1 GTSNPN and CDR2 SVGIG (reference sequence). DNA of the CDR3: TGTGCCTGGTTAGAGCGGGGGGTTTTAGATACGCAGTATTTT. As protein: CAWLERGVLDTQYF.

CDR3: CASSFYGGTSYEQYF. CDR3 nucleotide sequence: TGTGCCAGCAGCTTCTACGGGGGGACGTCCTACGAGCAGTACTTC. V is TRBV7-2 and J is TRBJ2-7, with TRBD2 identical over 7 bases. The CDR3 covers 15 residues. Trimming took 3 bases from V and 1 from J; bases not matched to a gene: 6. CDR1 and CDR2 (germline): SGHTA, FQGNSA.

The V gene is TRBV4-3, the J gene TRBJ1-2; D possibly corresponds to TRBD1 (6 bases). V was cut by 0 bases and J by 8 bases, with 13 bases left in between. This CDR3 has 14 residues. Germline V gene sequence: CDR1 LGHNA, CDR2 YSLEER. The CDR3 coding sequence is TGCGCCAGCAGCCAAGATCTGGGGGCACAGGGCTACACCTTC. As protein: CASSQDLGAQGYTF.

This clonotype was picked up many times. The V and J genes are TRBV4-2 and TRBJ2-5, with a possible D match to TRBD2 (6 bases). From germline, CDR1 is LGHNA and CDR2 YNFKEQ. V gave up 1 base and J gave up 11 bases, with 11 bases separating them. The CDR3 runs to 12 residues. CDR3 DNA sequence: TGTGCCAGCAGCCAAGGAGGGACTCTTCAGTACTTC. Encoded protein: CASSQGGTLQYF.

V and J are TRBV30 and TRBJ2-2, with 14 bases fitting TRBD2. The germline V gene has CDR1 GTSNPN and CDR2 SVGIG (reference sequence). The CDR3 length is 15 residues. The junction had 5 bases not matched to a gene; V was cut back by 3 bases and J by 8 bases. The CDR3 sequence is CAWRGTSGSYGELFF. In DNA form, the CDR3 reads TGTGCCTGGAGAGGGACTAGCGGGAGTTATGGGGAGCTGTTTTTT.

Only a few counts were recorded for this clonotype. This sequence joins TRBV25-1 and TRBJ2-7; the match to TRBD1 covers 9 bases. This CDR3 contains 13 residues. Germline V CDR1 and CDR2: MGHDK, SYGVNS. The V segment lost 7 bases and the J segment 6 bases; nucleotides outside the gene matches: 7. CDR3 sequence reads: CASTGQGTGEQYF. The CDR3 DNA reads TGTGCCAGCACGGGACAGGGAACGGGCGAGCAGTACTTC.

The chain links TRBV27 to TRBJ1-5; D may be TRBD1 (5 bases). The CDR3 is made up of 13 amino acids. Germline V gene sequence: CDR1 MNHEY, CDR2 SMNVEV (reference sequence). V was cut by 9 bases and J by 5 bases, with 14 bases left in between. CDR3 in amino acids: CASGGREDQPQHF. In DNA, the CDR3 is TGTGCCAGTGGGGGGAGGGAAGATCAGCCCCAGCATTTT.

CDR3 amino acids: CSVEHRGADTQYF. The CDR3 nucleotides are TGCAGCGTAGAACATCGGGGGGCTGATACGCAGTATTTT. The rearrangement joins TRBV29-1 to TRBJ2-3; possible D gene TRBD2, 7 bases. This CDR3 contains 13 residues. Trimming pared 6 bases from V and 6 bases from J, leaving 16 bases between. Germline values: CDR1 SQVTM, CDR2 ANQGSEA.

This clonotype was observed a few times. The chain carries TRBV6-1 and TRBJ2-7; 12 bases match TRBD2. V lost 8 bases and J lost 6; bases outside the gene matches: 8. Germline-derived CDR1 and CDR2 are MNHNS and SASEGT. The CDR3 is 14 residues long. In DNA, the CDR3 is TGTGCCAGCTCCAGGACTAGCGGGATTTCCGAGCAGTACTTC. It specifies CASSRTSGISEQYF.

This clonotype was found a few times. V is TRBV27 and J is TRBJ2-2; 12 nucleotides match TRBD2. Germline V gives CDR1 MNHEY, CDR2 SMNVEV (reference sequence). This CDR3 comprises 15 residues. Trimming cost V 6 bases and J 6 bases; bases outside gene matches: 5. The CDR3, as DNA: TGTGCCAGCAGAAGGACTAGCGGGATACCCGGGGAGCTGTTTTTT. Its protein product is CASRRTSGIPGELFF.

V is TRBV2 and J is TRBJ2-7; no clear D gene. The CDR3 contains 12 residues. From germline, CDR1 is SNHLY and CDR2 FYNNEI. Between the trimmed V and J ends, which lost 2 bases and 12 bases, there was a span of 14 bases. Written as DNA, the CDR3 is TGTGCCAGCAGTGAATTACAGATCCTAAGGTACTTC. Translation: CASSELQILRYF.

This clonotype was detected a few times. The rearrangement joins TRBV27 to TRBJ2-1, with D perhaps matching TRBD2 (6 bases). The CDR3 contains 13 residues. The V and J ends lost 2 bases and 14 bases respectively, with 16 bases between them. Germline V gene data show CDR1 as MNHEY and CDR2 as SMNVEV (reference sequence). CDR3 residues: CASSLVGGREKFF. The CDR3 DNA is TGTGCCAGCAGTTTAGTCGGGGGACGAGAGAAGTTCTTC.

This chain connects TRBV24-1 to TRBJ1-1; maybe TRBD1 (5 bases). Germline assignment: CDR1 KGHDR and CDR2 SFDVKD. The CDR3 length is 13 residues. Trimming shortened V by 5 bases and J by 5 bases, and 11 bases separated the two germline ends. The CDR3 region has the DNA TGTGCCACCAGTGTCGCAGGGCATACTGAAGCTTTCTTT. Protein: CATSVAGHTEAFF.

In nucleotides, the CDR3 is TGTGCCAGCAGCTTTTGGGGGTCGGAGACCCAGTACTTC. This encodes CASSFWGSETQYF. V is TRBV7-2 and J is TRBJ2-5; D possibly matches TRBD1 or TRBD2 (5 bases each). There are 13 residues in the CDR3. CDR1 SGHTA and CDR2 FQGNSA come from the germline V gene. V was cut by 3 bases and J by 5 bases, with 10 bases left in between.

The table lists this clonotype with a few counts. Compared with germline, one end of the junction differs, possibly owing to a read error. The rearrangement links TRBV4-2 to TRBJ2-3; a possible D gene is TRBD2 (6 bases). CDR3 length equals 17 residues. Germline CDR1 LGHNA, CDR2 YNFKEQ. CDR3 sequence: CASSQEEVAERGDMQYF. For the CDR3, the DNA is TGTGCCAGCAGCCAAGAAGAGGTAGCGGAGAGGGGAGATATGCAGTATTTT.

The chain carries TRBV6-2 or TRBV6-3 and TRBJ1-3; D call uncertain. The germline V gene encodes CDR1 MNHEY and CDR2 SVGEGT. The length of the CDR3 is 14 residues. Trimming took off 3 bases at V and 4 bases at J, with 10 bases between the two ends. DNA of the CDR3: TGTGCCAGCAGTTATTCGGGCTCAGGAAACACCATATATTTT. This codes for CASSYSGSGNTIYF.

This chain connects TRBV7-8 to TRBJ2-7; no clear D gene. The V gene lost 10 bases and the J gene lost 1 base, with 11 bases spanning the gap. Germline V gives CDR1 SGHVS, CDR2 FQNEAQ. The CDR3 loop spans 12 amino acids. The CDR3 bases are TGTGCCACTGTGTCCCCGTCCTACGAGCAGTACTTC. It encodes CATVSPSYEQYF.

The chain joins TRBV9 to TRBJ2-1; D is ambiguous. Trimming removed 0 bases from V and 8 bases from J, with 9 bases in between. The CDR3 is 13 residues long. Germline CDR1 is SGDLS and CDR2 is YYNGEE. The CDR3 spells CASSVEGAYEQFF. CDR3 nucleotides: TGTGCCAGCAGCGTAGAGGGTGCCTATGAGCAGTTCTTC.

This clonotype was seen repeatedly, ten times or more. The gene calls are TRBV7-9 and TRBJ2-7, with D possibly TRBD1 on 5 matching bases. Trimming took 3 bases from V and 0 from J, leaving 12 bases between them. Germline V CDR1 and CDR2: SEHNR, FQNEAQ (reference sequence). There are 15 residues in the CDR3. The CDR3 loop reads CASSFWNRSSYEQYF. CDR3 nucleotide sequence: TGTGCCAGCAGCTTTTGGAACAGGAGCTCCTACGAGCAGTACTTC.

The rearrangement uses TRBV28 and TRBJ2-7; perhaps D is TRBD1 or TRBD2 (5 bases each). This CDR3 spans 14 amino acids. V was clipped by 4 bases and J by 0 bases, with 10 bases between them. The germline V gene encodes CDR1 MDHEN and CDR2 SYDVKM. Written as DNA, the CDR3 is TGTGCCAGCAGTTCCGGGGACCTCTCCTACGAGCAGTACTTC. This sequence encodes CASSSGDLSYEQYF.

This clonotype was recorded many times. The chain employs TRBV4-3 and TRBJ2-7; D is uncertain. There are 13 residues in the CDR3. CDR1 and CDR2 from the germline V gene are LGHNA and YSLEER. V lost 4 bases to trimming and J lost 0 bases, with 7 bases between them. This CDR3 reads CASSPATSYEQYF. The CDR3 region has the DNA TGCGCCAGCAGCCCGGCTACCTCCTACGAGCAGTACTTC.

Many counts were recorded for this clonotype. The chain is built from TRBV12-3 or TRBV12-4 and TRBJ2-3; the D is unclear. CDR3 length equals 13 residues. V was cut by 3 bases and J by 2 bases, with 6 bases left in between. Written as DNA, the CDR3 is TGTGCCAGCAGTTTTAGGACCACAGATACGCAGTATTTT. Protein sequence: CASSFRTTDTQYF.

This clonotype was seen more than once but under ten times. This sequence joins TRBV6-5 and TRBJ2-1; 7 bases fit TRBD2. V lost 0 bases, J lost 10 bases, and 6 bases stayed unmatched. CDR1 is MNHEY and CDR2 is SVGAGI in the germline V gene. This CDR3 is 14 amino acids long. The CDR3 sequence is CASSYSGTGGEQFF. The CDR3 DNA follows: TGTGCCAGCAGTTACTCGGGGACCGGGGGGGAGCAGTTCTTC.

The chain couples TRBV29-1 to TRBJ2-2; D uncertain. CDR1 SQVTM and CDR2 ANQGSEA come from the germline V gene. V dropped 1 base and J dropped 5 bases, with 5 bases sitting between them. This CDR3 has 12 amino acids. The CDR3 spells CSVEGWTGELFF. Written as DNA, the CDR3 is TGCAGCGTTGAAGGGTGGACCGGGGAGCTGTTTTTT.

This clonotype appeared many times. The gene calls are TRBV29-1 and TRBJ2-3, with D hard to call. The ends were cut back, 1 base at V and 2 bases at J, with 10 bases in the middle. CDR1 is SQVTM and CDR2 is ANQGSEA in the germline V gene. CDR3 length: 14 amino acids. CDR3 sequence reads: CSVEGRSPTDTQYF. DNA for the CDR3: TGCAGCGTTGAAGGCCGCTCTCCCACAGATACGCAGTATTTT.

This clonotype was found many times. The chain links TRBV29-1 to TRBJ2-2, with TRBD1 matching 7 bases. V gave up 5 bases and J gave up 7 bases; unmatched junction bases: 7. Germline V gene data show CDR1 as SQVTM and CDR2 as ANQGSEA. This CDR3 region has 13 residues. CDR3 DNA: TGCAGCGTTTGGACAGGTCAGGGCGGGGAGCTGTTTTTT. Its protein is CSVWTGQGGELFF.

This clonotype was seen at least ten times. The rearrangement links TRBV20-1 to TRBJ2-7; D gene ambiguous. The CDR3 has 12 amino acids. Germline V gene lookup returns CDR1 DFQATT and CDR2 SNEGSKA (reference sequence). Trimming removed 3 bases at V and 5 bases at J, with 11 bases between. This CDR3 reads CSARLLEHEQYF. Written as DNA, the CDR3 is TGCAGTGCTAGGCTTCTGGAGCACGAGCAGTACTTC.